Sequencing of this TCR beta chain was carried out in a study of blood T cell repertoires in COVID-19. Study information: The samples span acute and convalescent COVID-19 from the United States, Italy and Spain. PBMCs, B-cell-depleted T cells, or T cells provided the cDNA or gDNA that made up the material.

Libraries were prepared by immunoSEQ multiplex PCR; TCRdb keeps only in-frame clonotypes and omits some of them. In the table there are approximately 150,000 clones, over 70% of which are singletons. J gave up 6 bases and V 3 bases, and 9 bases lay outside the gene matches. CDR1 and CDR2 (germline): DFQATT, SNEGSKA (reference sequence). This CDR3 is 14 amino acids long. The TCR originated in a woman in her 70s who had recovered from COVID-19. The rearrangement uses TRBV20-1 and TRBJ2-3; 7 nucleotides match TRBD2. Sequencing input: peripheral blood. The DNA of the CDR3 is TGCAGTGCTAGTGAGCTAGCGGAAGGGGATACGCAGTATTTT. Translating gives CSASELAEGDTQYF.